The 16 T cell receptor beta chains presented below share a single source sample, sequenced in a study of cytomegalovirus exposure and HLA in healthy donors. PCR primers comprised 60 Vbeta and 13 Jbeta primers. TCRdb keeps only in-frame clones here, not all; method: immunoSEQ multiplex PCR. The sample lists fewer than 200,000 clones; 70% to 90% were seen once. What was sequenced was PBMCs. The origin of the receptors is a woman in her late teens or twenties in good health and CMV-seronegative.

CDR3 region: CASSFLAGQETQYF. In DNA, the CDR3 is TGTGCCAGCAGTTTCCTAGCCGGGCAAGAGACCCAGTACTTC. This chain connects TRBV28 to TRBJ2-5; possible D gene TRBD2, 5 bases. Germline V lookup: CDR1 MDHEN, CDR2 SYDVKM. Between the trimmed V and J ends, which lost 3 bases and 2 bases, there was a span of 10 bases. The CDR3 is 14 amino acids.

V is TRBV5-1 and J is TRBJ2-5, with D maybe TRBD2 (6 bases). The germline CDR1 and CDR2 sequences are SGHRS and YFSETQ. CDR3 length equals 14 residues. The V gene lost 4 bases and the J gene lost 4 bases, with 14 bases spanning the gap. CDR3 bases: TGCGCCAGCAGCGTGGGAGGAGGGTTAGAGACCCAGTACTTC. This translates into CASSVGGGLETQYF.

This clone was seen only a few times. The rearrangement uses TRBV6-4 and TRBJ1-1; 7 positions match TRBD1. CDR1 and CDR2 (germline): MRHNA, SNTAGT. V trimming: 6 bases; J trimming: 0 bases; junction bases outside the gene matches: 4. The CDR3 runs 14 residues. The CDR3 is CASREDRLNTEAFF. The CDR3 bases are TGTGCCAGCAGGGAGGACAGGTTGAACACTGAAGCTTTCTTT.

The chain uses TRBV27 and TRBJ2-1, with TRBD1 matching 8 bases. Germline lookup yields CDR1 MNHEY and CDR2 SMNVEV (reference sequence). With V trimmed by 2 bases and J by 8 bases, 8 bases remained unmatched. The CDR3 sequence is 15 residues long. CDR3 loop: CASSLRDRGLDEQFF. CDR3 sequence (DNA): TGTGCCAGCAGTTTACGTGACAGGGGACTGGATGAGCAGTTCTTC.

The chain recombines TRBV28 with TRBJ2-3, with 8 bases that match TRBD1. Germline V gene data show CDR1 as MDHEN and CDR2 as SYDVKM. The V segment lost 4 bases and the J segment 2 bases; nucleotides outside the gene matches: 5. The CDR3 consists of 15 residues. CDR3 amino acids: CASSSGTGDTDTQYF. The CDR3 region has the DNA TGTGCCAGCAGTTCCGGGACAGGCGACACAGATACGCAGTATTTT.

The CDR3 is CSVLTGELFF. In DNA form, the CDR3 reads TGCAGCGTTTTAACCGGGGAGCTGTTTTTT. This sequence joins TRBV29-1 and TRBJ2-2; D is ambiguous. Germline V gene data show CDR1 as SQVTM and CDR2 as ANQGSEA. Trimming removed 5 bases from V and 5 bases from J, with 3 bases in between. The CDR3 has 10 residues.

V usage is TRBV15 and J usage is TRBJ1-4; TRBD1 might be the D (6 bases). The germline V gene has CDR1 LNHNV and CDR2 YYDKDF (reference sequence). This CDR3 has 14 amino acids. The V end was cut by 5 bases, the J end by 2 bases, with 9 bases between. CDR3 sequence: CATSQGSTNEKLFF. The CDR3 bases are TGTGCCACCAGCCAGGGGTCTACTAATGAAAAACTGTTTTTT.

Details on this clone: One junction end disagrees with the germline gene, perhaps due to a read error. The chain recombines TRBV7-7 with TRBJ2-7; 7 bases fit TRBD2. The CDR3 consists of 17 residues. CDR1 is SSHAT and CDR2 is FNYEAQ in the germline V gene (reference sequence). The CDR3, as DNA: TGTGCTAGCAGCTTAAATGGTGGAGCGGGGAGTCCCTACGAGCAGTACTTC. It encodes CASSLNGGAGSPYEQYF.

The V and J genes are TRBV18 and TRBJ2-7; D might be TRBD1 (6 bases). The CDR3 loop spans 14 amino acids. The V gene lost 1 base and the J gene lost 3 bases, with 10 bases spanning the gap. Looked up from germline, CDR1 is KGHSH and CDR2 is LQKENI. This CDR3 reads CASSPQGTSYEQYF. The DNA for the CDR3 is TGTGCCAGCTCACCACAGGGGACAAGCTACGAGCAGTACTTC.

The gene calls are TRBV4-1 and TRBJ1-1; perhaps TRBD1 as D (6 bases). The CDR3 spans 17 residues. Looked up from germline, CDR1 is MGHRA and CDR2 is YSYEKL. The ends were cut back, 3 bases at V and 0 bases at J, with 17 bases in the middle. CDR3 protein: CASSHHRVVRMNTEAFF. The CDR3 DNA reads TGCGCCAGCAGCCACCACAGGGTGGTGAGGATGAACACTGAAGCTTTCTTT.

The chain couples TRBV5-6 to TRBJ1-5; D might be TRBD1 (6 bases). This CDR3 has 15 amino acids. Looked up from germline, CDR1 is SGHDT and CDR2 is YYEEEE. The V end lost 1 base, the J end lost 4 bases, and 12 bases lay between the germline ends. This CDR3 reads CASSLLGQGNQPQHF. In nucleotides, the CDR3 is TGTGCCAGCAGCTTGCTGGGACAAGGAAATCAGCCCCAGCATTTT.

This clone was seen more than once but under ten times. The CDR3 DNA follows: TGTGCCAGCAGTCAGGGGACAGGGCTCTCCTACGAGCAGTACTTC. It is translated as CASSQGTGLSYEQYF. The chain couples TRBV5-6 to TRBJ2-7, with 9 bases fitting TRBD1. CDR1 is SGHDT, CDR2 YYEEEE, per germline. The CDR3 runs 15 residues. V lost 5 bases to trimming and J lost 0 bases; unmatched junction nucleotides: 6.

The chain uses TRBV28 and TRBJ1-5; a possible D gene is TRBD1 (6 bases). This CDR3 is 12 amino acids long. Trimming took 7 bases from V and 9 from J, leaving 13 bases between them. Germline values: CDR1 MDHEN, CDR2 SYDVKM. The CDR3 DNA is TGTGCCAGCACGCTCCAGACAGGGCCCCAGCATTTT. It is translated as CASTLQTGPQHF.

This chain joins TRBV4-3 and TRBJ2-7; tentatively, D is TRBD1 (7 bases). V was shortened by 1 base and J by 3 bases, with 13 bases between the two germline ends. This CDR3 spans 15 amino acids. Germline-derived CDR1 and CDR2 are LGHNA and YSLEER. The CDR3 spells CASSQVAGTVYEQYF. CDR3 coding DNA: TGCGCCAGCAGCCAAGTCGCGGGGACAGTCTACGAGCAGTACTTC.

In its sample, this clone was seen a few times. V gene TRBV18 combines with J gene TRBJ1-5; no definite D call. V was shortened by 2 bases and J by 0 bases, with 17 bases between the two germline ends. The germline V gene encodes CDR1 KGHSH and CDR2 LQKENI. The CDR3 sequence is 18 residues long. The CDR3 protein is CASSPGGVVVASNQPQHF. As DNA, the CDR3 is TGTGCCAGCTCACCAGGCGGGGTGGTGGTTGCTAGCAATCAGCCCCAGCATTTT.

V is TRBV7-9 and J is TRBJ1-2; 10 nucleotides align to TRBD1. CDR3 length: 15 amino acids. V shed 5 bases, J shed 6 bases, and the junction held 9 bases outside the gene matches. From germline, CDR1 is SEHNR and CDR2 FQNEAQ (reference sequence). The CDR3 DNA reads as TGTGCCAGCAGCCGCAACCGGGGGACAGGGGATGGCTACACCTTC. Protein product: CASSRNRGTGDGYTF. Together with reference TRBV7-9 and TRBJ1-2, the CDR3 gives the full variable domain: DTGVSQNPRHKITKRGQNVTFRCDPISEHNRLYWYRQTLGQGPEFLTYFQNEAQLEKSRLLSDRFSAERPKGSFSTLEIQRTEQGDSAMYLCASSRNRGTGDGYTFGSGTRLTVV.